These 11 T cell receptor beta chains share one sample of origin, sequenced in a study of breast tumors, draining lymph nodes, adjacent tissues. The lymph nodes were axillary draining lymph nodes from breast cancer patients. TCRdb reprocessed the multiplex PCR reads with MiXCR, giving one entry per CDR3 protein. The sample consists of about 140,000 distinct CDR3 sequences, 32% of them appearing once. Sample: axillary lymph node tissue. These receptors all come from a female donor with breast cancer. Some clones in this sample may be carry-over from other donors' samples.

This clonotype was seen at least ten times. The gene calls are TRBV2 and TRBJ2-2, with unresolved D. V lost 5 bases, J lost 5 bases, and 12 bases lay in between. CDR1 SNHLY and CDR2 FYNNEI come from the germline V gene. The length of the CDR3 is 14 residues. The CDR3 DNA reads as TGTGCCAGCAGTAGTTCCCGTAGGACCGGGGAGCTGTTTTTT. Residues: CASSSSRRTGELFF.

The chain employs TRBV11-1 and TRBJ2-7; weak D call: TRBD2 (7 bases). Trimming removed 5 bases at V and 2 bases at J, with 19 bases between. This CDR3 comprises 16 residues. The germline V gene encodes CDR1 SGHAT and CDR2 FQDESV (reference sequence). This CDR3 reads CASSPRGGPGPYEQYF. The CDR3 DNA is TGTGCCAGCAGCCCAAGGGGGGGCCCGGGTCCCTACGAGCAGTACTTC.

This clonotype was seen only a few times. The V call is TRBV27, the J call TRBJ2-1, with TRBD2 matching over 7 bases. Germline V lookup: CDR1 MNHEY, CDR2 SMNVEV (reference sequence). This CDR3 region has 13 residues. After removal of 5 bases from V and 9 bases from J, the junction contained 7 bases not matched to a gene. The CDR3: CASSLGLVREQFF. DNA of the CDR3: TGTGCCAGCAGTCTAGGACTAGTGCGTGAGCAGTTCTTC.

The table lists this clonotype with many counts. V usage is TRBV6-5 and J usage is TRBJ1-2; tentatively, D is TRBD1 (6 bases). The CDR3 consists of 12 residues. Germline assignment: CDR1 MNHEY and CDR2 SVGAGI. V gave up 3 bases and J gave up 8 bases, with 10 bases separating them. CDR3 in amino acids: CASSYWGHGYTF. The CDR3 coding sequence is TGTGCCAGCAGTTATTGGGGACACGGCTACACCTTC.

In this sample, this clonotype turned up many times. A much larger clone differs from this one at a single base, so this may be a read error. This chain connects TRBV20-1 to TRBJ2-5; D possibly uses TRBD1 or TRBD2 (6 bases each). V was clipped by 3 bases and J by 7 bases, with 18 bases between them. This CDR3 has 14 amino acids. CDR1 is DFQATT, CDR2 SNEGSKA, per germline (reference sequence). The CDR3 bases are TGCAGTGCTAGTGGGCTAGCTAGGGGGGCGACCCAGTACTTC. Its protein is CSASGLARGATQYF.

In its sample, this clonotype was seen many times. This chain uses TRBV5-1 with TRBJ1-2; 7 nucleotides match TRBD1. The CDR3 is made up of 13 amino acids. The germline V gene encodes CDR1 SGHRS and CDR2 YFSETQ. The V gene end was trimmed by 0 bases and the J gene end by 7 bases; junction bases not matched to a gene: 3. The CDR3 protein is CASSLGQGSGYTF. In DNA form, the CDR3 reads TGCGCCAGCAGCTTGGGACAGGGTAGTGGCTACACCTTC.

This clonotype came up many times. The chain couples TRBV25-1 to TRBJ2-3; D is undetermined. V lost 7 bases and J 6 bases, leaving 11 bases between the germline ends. The CDR3 spans 12 residues. Germline V CDR1 and CDR2: MGHDK, SYGVNS. The CDR3 DNA is TGTGCCAGCACTCTGGACGGTGATACGCAGTATTTT. Translated, it gives CASTLDGDTQYF. Based on the CDR3 plus reference TRBV25-1 and TRBJ2-3, the full variable domain is EADIYQTPRYLVIGTGKKITLECSQTMGHDKMYWYQQDPGMELHLIHYSYGVNSTEKGDLSSESTVSRIRTEHFPLTLESARPSHTSQYLCASTLDGDTQYFGPGTRLTVL.

In its sample, this clonotype was seen many times. The chain couples TRBV3-1 to TRBJ2-3; 10 bases agree with TRBD2. Trimming at V came to 3 bases and at J to 3 bases, leaving 3 bases not matched to a gene. The CDR3 runs to 15 residues. CDR1 and CDR2 (germline): LGHDT, YNNKEL (reference sequence). This CDR3 is CASSQQTSGTDTQYF. The CDR3 DNA is TGTGCCAGCAGCCAGCAGACTAGCGGGACAGATACGCAGTATTTT.

This clonotype was observed many times. The chain employs TRBV18 and TRBJ1-6, with D possibly TRBD1 on 6 matching bases. Germline values: CDR1 KGHSH, CDR2 LQKENI. The CDR3 is 13 amino acids. Trimming removed 3 bases at V and 9 bases at J, with 9 bases between. The CDR3 region has the DNA TGTGCCAGCTCACCGGGGGGCGGTTCACCCCTCCACTTT. The encoded protein is CASSPGGGSPLHF.

The rearrangement joins TRBV29-1 to TRBJ2-2; TRBD2 is a possible D gene (5 bases). V gave up 0 bases and J gave up 2 bases, with 16 bases separating them. This CDR3 is built from 17 residues. CDR1 is SQVTM, CDR2 ANQGSEA, per germline. CDR3 amino acids: CSVEELQAGANTGELFF. In DNA form, the CDR3 reads TGCAGCGTTGAAGAACTCCAGGCGGGTGCAAACACCGGGGAGCTGTTTTTT.

This clonotype was picked up many times. This chain joins TRBV19 and TRBJ1-3; unclear D gene. Trimming took 0 bases from V and 3 from J, leaving 15 bases between them. Germline V lookup: CDR1 LNHDA, CDR2 SQIVND (reference sequence). There are 17 residues in the CDR3. The CDR3 loop is CASSIESLPGRGNTIYF. CDR3 nucleotides: TGTGCCAGTAGTATAGAAAGTCTCCCAGGCCGTGGAAACACCATATATTTT.